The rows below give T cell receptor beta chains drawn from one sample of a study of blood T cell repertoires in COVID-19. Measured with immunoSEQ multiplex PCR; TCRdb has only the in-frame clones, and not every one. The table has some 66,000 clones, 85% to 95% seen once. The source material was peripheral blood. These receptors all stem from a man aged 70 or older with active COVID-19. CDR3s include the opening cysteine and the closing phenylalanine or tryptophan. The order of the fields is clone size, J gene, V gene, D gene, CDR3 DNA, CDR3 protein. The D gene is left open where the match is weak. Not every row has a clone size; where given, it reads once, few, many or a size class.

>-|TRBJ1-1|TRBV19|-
TGTGCCAGTAGTATAAGGGGGAACACTGAAGCTTTCTTT
CASSIRGNTEAFF
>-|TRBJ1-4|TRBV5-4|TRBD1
TGTGCCAGCAGCTCTCCGGGACAGACGAATGAAAAACTGTTTTTT
CASSSPGQTNEKLFF
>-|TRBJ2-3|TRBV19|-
TGTGCCAGTAGAGTGACAGCTAGCACAGATACGCAGTATTTT
CASRVTASTDTQYF
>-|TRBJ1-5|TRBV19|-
TGTGCCAGTAGCCGACAGGTCAATCAGCCCCAGCATTTT
CASSRQVNQPQHF
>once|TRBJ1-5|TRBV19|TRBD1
TGTGCCAGTAGTATTATTAACAGGGGAGGTAGCAATCAGCCCCAGCATTTT
CASSIINRGGSNQPQHF
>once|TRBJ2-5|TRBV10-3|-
TGTGCCATCAGTGATCCACTAGAGTACTGGGAGACCCAGTACTTC
CAISDPLEYWETQYF
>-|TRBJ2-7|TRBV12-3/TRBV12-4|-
TGTGCCAGCAGTTTAAGGGGTTTCAGCGAGCAGTACTTC
CASSLRGFSEQYF
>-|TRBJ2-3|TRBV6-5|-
TGTGCCAGCGGGAAGGGGGCAGATACGCAGTATTTT
CASGKGADTQYF
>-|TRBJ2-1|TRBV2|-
TGTGCCAGCAGTGTGGAGTCAGGGGGGCTAAATGAGCAGTTCTTC
CASSVESGGLNEQFF
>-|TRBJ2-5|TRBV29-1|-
TGCAGCGTTGGGGGTCGGCGGGGAGAGACCCAGTACTTC
CSVGGRRGETQYF
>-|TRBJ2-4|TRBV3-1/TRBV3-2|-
TGTGCCAGCAGCCAAGAGAGGAGACGGGTTGGGAACATTCAGTACTTC
CASSQERRRVGNIQYF
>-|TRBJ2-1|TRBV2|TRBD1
TGTGCCAGCAGGATAAAACAGGGGACCTACAATGAGCAGTTCTTC
CASRIKQGTYNEQFF
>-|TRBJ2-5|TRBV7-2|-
TGTGCCAGCAGCTTCGGACAGAGAGAGACCCAGTACTTC
CASSFGQRETQYF
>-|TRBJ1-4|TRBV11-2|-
TGTGCCAGCAGCTTAGATGGGGCCGAAGAAAAACTGTTTTTT
CASSLDGAEEKLFF
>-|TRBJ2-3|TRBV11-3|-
TGTGCCAGCAGCTTAGGGCCAGGGGCCAAGACAGATACGCAGTATTTT
CASSLGPGAKTDTQYF
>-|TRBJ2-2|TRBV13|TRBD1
TGTGCCAGCAGCCCACAGGGGGAGAACACCGGGGAGCTGTTTTTT
CASSPQGENTGELFF
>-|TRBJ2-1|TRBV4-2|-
TGTGCCAGCAGCCAAGTTTACGGCGGGGCCTACAATGAGCAGTTCTTC
CASSQVYGGAYNEQFF
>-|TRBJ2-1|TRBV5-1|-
TGCGCCAGCAGCCCCGGTGGGGAGCTAGGTTACGTTTTTAATAATGAGCAGTTCTTC
CASSPGGELGYVFNNEQFF
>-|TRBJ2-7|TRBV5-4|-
TGTGCCAGCAGCTCGGCAGGGGGGCTTAGCGAGCAGTACTTC
CASSSAGGLSEQYF
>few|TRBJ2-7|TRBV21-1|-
TGTGCCAGCAGCAAAGCGAGGCCAGGCGGGAGCAACGAGCAGTACTTC
CASSKARPGGSNEQYF
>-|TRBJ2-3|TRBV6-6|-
TGTGCCAGCAGTTACTCCGTTGGGGGGTTAGCAGATACGCAGTATTTT
CASSYSVGGLADTQYF
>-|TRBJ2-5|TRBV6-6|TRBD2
TGTGCCAGCAGTTACCGGGGGGGCCGCGAGACCCAGTACTTC
CASSYRGGRETQYF
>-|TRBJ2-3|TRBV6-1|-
TGTGCCAGCACTTATACAGACAGAAGCACAGATACGCAGTATTTT
CASTYTDRSTDTQYF
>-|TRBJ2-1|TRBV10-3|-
TGTGCCATCAGTGAATCCGGGAACAATGAGCAGTTCTTC
CAISESGNNEQFF
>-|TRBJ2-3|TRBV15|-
TGTGCCACCAGCAGAGATCTGACTACAGGCACAGATACGCAGTATTTT
CATSRDLTTGTDTQYF
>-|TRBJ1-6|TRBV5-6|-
TGTGCCAGCAGCTCGTTGGGTCAGGGATTAAATTCACCCCTCCACTTT
CASSSLGQGLNSPLHF
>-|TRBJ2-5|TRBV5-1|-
TGCGCCAGCAGCGCGGGGATGCCTCCCGGGACCCAGTACTTC
CASSAGMPPGTQYF
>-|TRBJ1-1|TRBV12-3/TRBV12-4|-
TGTGCCAGGGGGACCCAGGGACAATCTTTCTTT
CARGTQGQSFF
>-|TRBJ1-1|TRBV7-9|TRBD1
TGTGCCAGCAGCACTACCGACAGGGGATGGAACACTGAAGCTTTCTTT
CASSTTDRGWNTEAFF
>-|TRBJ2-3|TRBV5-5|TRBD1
TGTGCCAGCAGCACCAGACAGGGGAGCACAGATACGCAGTATTTT
CASSTRQGSTDTQYF
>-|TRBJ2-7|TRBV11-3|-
TGTGCCAGCAGCTTGGAGCTGGCAGGGCTATCCTACGAGCAGTACTTC
CASSLELAGLSYEQYF
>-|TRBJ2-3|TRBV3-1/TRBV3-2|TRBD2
TGTGCCAGCAGCCAAGAGTGGCTAGCGGGGGGATTAGATACGCAGTATTTT
CASSQEWLAGGLDTQYF
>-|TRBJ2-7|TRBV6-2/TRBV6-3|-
TGTGCCAGCAGTCAACAGGGCCTCTCCTACGAGCAGTACTTC
CASSQQGLSYEQYF
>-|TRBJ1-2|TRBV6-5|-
TGTGCCAGCAGTTACTCGAGAGGCTATGGCTACACCTTC
CASSYSRGYGYTF
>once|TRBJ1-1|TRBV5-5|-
TGTGCCAGCAGCTTCCGGGACACTGAAGCTTTCTTT
CASSFRDTEAFF
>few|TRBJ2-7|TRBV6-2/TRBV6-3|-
TGTGCCAGCAGTCTAGCTGGCGAGCAGTACTTC
CASSLAGEQYF
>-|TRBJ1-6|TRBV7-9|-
TGTGCCAGCAGCTCACAGGGTAATAATTCACCCCTCCACTTT
CASSSQGNNSPLHF
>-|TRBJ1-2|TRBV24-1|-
TGTGCCACCAGTGATTCTACAGGGTCCCGGGGCTACACCTTC
CATSDSTGSRGYTF
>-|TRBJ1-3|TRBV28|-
TGTGCCAGCTCGCGCGGAAACACCATATATTTT
CASSRGNTIYF
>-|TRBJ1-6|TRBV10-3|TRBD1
TGTGCCATCAGTGAACAGGGGGGGAATAATTCACCCCTCCACTTT
CAISEQGGNNSPLHF
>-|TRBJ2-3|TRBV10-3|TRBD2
TGTGCCACCAGGGGCCCGGGGGGGTCTGTCACAGATACGCAGTATTTT
CATRGPGGSVTDTQYF
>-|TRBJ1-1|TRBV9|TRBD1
TGTGCCAGCAGCGCCCAACAGGGGGTCGGTTTGTCAACTGAAGCTTTCTTT
CASSAQQGVGLSTEAFF
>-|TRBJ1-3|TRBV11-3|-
TGTGCCAGCAGCTTAGCTCTCGCGGAAATTGGAAACACCATATATTTT
CASSLALAEIGNTIYF
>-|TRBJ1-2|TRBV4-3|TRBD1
TGCGCCAGCAGCCCGGGACAGGACTATGGCTACACCTTC
CASSPGQDYGYTF
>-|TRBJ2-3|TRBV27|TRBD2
TGTGCCAGCAGTCGAGCGGGGTCCACAGATACGCAGTATTTT
CASSRAGSTDTQYF
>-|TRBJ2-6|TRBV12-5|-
TGTGCTAGTGTTAGCGGCTCTGGGGCCAACGTCCTGACTTTC
CASVSGSGANVLTF
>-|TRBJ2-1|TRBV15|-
TGTGCCACCAGCAGGGGTCAGGGATCCTACAATGAGCAGTTCTTC
CATSRGQGSYNEQFF
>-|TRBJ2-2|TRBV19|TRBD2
TGTGCCAGTAGTATCGCTAAAATACTAGCGGGGGCGCCCGGGGAGCTGTTTTTT
CASSIAKILAGAPGELFF
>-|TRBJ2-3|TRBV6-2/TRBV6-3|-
TGTGCCAGCAGTCATGATACGCAGTATTTT
CASSHDTQYF
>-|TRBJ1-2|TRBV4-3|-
TGCGCCAGCAGCCCAGAAGCCCGGGAAAGCTATGGCTACACCTTC
CASSPEARESYGYTF
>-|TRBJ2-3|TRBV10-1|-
TGCGCCAGCAGTGAGCAGGGATCGGCAGATACGCAGTATTTT
CASSEQGSADTQYF
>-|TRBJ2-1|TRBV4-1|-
TGCGCCAGCAGCCATATATACAATGAGCAGTTCTTC
CASSHIYNEQFF
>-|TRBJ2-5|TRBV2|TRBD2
TGTGCCAGCAGTGAACGGAGACTAGCGGGGCAAGAGACCCAGTACTTC
CASSERRLAGQETQYF
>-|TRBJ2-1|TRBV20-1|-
TGCAGGCCCGGGAGCGTCAATGAGCAGTTCTTC
CRPGSVNEQFF
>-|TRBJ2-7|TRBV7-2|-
TGTGCCAGCAGCGTAGCAAGAGGGTACTCCTACGAGCAGTACTTC
CASSVARGYSYEQYF